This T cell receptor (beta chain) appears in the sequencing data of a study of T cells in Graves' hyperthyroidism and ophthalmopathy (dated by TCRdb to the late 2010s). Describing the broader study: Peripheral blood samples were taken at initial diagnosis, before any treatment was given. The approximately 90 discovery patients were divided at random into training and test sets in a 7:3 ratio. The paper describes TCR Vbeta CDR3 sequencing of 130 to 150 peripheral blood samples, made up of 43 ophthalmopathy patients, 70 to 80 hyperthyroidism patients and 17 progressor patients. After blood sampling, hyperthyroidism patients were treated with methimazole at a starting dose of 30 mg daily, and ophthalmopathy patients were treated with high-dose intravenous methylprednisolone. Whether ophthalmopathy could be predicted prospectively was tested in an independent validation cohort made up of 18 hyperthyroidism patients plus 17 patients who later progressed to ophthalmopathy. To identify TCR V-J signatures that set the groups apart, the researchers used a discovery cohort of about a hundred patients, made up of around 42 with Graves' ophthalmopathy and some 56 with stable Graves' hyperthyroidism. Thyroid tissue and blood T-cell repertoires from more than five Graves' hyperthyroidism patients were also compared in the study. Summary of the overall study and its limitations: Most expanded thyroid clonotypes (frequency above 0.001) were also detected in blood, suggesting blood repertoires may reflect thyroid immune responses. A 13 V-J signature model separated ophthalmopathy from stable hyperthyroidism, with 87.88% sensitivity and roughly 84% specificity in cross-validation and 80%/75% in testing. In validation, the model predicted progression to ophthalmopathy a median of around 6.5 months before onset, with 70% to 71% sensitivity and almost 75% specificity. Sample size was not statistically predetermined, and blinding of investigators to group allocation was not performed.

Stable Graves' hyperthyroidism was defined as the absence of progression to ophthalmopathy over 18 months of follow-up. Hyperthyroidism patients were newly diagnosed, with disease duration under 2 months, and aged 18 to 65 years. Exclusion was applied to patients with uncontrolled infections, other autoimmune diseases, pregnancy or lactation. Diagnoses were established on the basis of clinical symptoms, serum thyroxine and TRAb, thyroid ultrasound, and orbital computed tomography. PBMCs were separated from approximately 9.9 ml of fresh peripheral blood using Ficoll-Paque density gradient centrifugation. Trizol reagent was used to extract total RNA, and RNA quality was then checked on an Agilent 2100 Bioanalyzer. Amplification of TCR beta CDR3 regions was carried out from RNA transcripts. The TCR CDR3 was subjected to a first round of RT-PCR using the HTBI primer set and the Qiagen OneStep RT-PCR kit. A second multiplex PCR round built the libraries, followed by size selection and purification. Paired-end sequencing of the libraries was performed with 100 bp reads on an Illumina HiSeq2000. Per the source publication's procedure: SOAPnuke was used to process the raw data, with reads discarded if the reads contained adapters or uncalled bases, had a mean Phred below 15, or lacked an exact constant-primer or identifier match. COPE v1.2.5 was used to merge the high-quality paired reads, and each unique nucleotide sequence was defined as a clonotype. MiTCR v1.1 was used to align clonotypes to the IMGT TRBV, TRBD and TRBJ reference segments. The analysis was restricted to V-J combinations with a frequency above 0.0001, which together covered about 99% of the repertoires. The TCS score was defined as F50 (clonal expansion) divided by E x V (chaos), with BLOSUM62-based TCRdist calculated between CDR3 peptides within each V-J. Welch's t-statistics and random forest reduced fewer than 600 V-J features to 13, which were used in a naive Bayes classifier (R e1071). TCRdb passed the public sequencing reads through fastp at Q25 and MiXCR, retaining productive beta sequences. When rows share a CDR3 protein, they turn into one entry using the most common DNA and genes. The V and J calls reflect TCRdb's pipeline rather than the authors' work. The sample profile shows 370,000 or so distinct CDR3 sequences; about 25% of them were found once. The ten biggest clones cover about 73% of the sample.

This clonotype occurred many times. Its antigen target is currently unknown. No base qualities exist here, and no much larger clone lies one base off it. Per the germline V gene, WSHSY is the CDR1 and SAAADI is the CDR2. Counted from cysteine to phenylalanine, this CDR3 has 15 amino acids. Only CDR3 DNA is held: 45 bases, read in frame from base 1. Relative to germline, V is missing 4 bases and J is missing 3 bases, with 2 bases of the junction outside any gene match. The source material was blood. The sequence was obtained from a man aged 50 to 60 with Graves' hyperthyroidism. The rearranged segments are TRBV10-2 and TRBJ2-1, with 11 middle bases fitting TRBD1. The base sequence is TGCGCCAGCAGTGTAGGGACAGGGGGCTACAATGAGCAGTTCTTC. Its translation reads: CASSVGTGGYNEQFF.